The next 16 T cell receptor beta chains were all read from a single sample in a study of CD8+ T cells in alopecia areata. Indicated treatment: oral pan-JAK inhibitor, 5-10 mg twice daily. The sequencing template was cDNA reverse transcribed from extracted RNA. Some clones are missing from TCRdb's copy, which holds only in-frame ones; the method was immunoSEQ multiplex PCR. This repertoire shows about 140,000 clones, 75% to 85% found once; its top ten account for around a quarter. The sample was CD8+ T cells sorted from blood, taken at week 4, from a patient treated with tofacitinib. These receptors came from a human donor with alopecia areata.

This clone was detected only once. In DNA form, the CDR3 reads TGTGCCAGCGGAAGGCTGGGGCTTTACAATGAGCAGTTCTTC. Translated: CASGRLGLYNEQFF. The chain couples TRBV27 to TRBJ2-1, with D possibly matching TRBD1 (5 bases). The CDR3 sequence is 14 residues long. Germline V CDR1 and CDR2: MNHEY, SMNVEV (reference sequence). With 8 bases removed from V and 4 bases from J, the gap between germline ends came to 15 bases.

The J gene is TRBJ2-2, the V gene TRBV7-9; D is uncertain. Germline CDR1 and CDR2: SEHNR and FQNEAQ (reference sequence). This CDR3 region has 15 residues. V dropped 1 base and J dropped 7 bases, with 13 bases sitting between them. The chain's CDR3 is CASSLGRLSSGELFF. DNA for the CDR3: TGTGCCAGCAGCTTAGGGCGACTCTCCAGCGGGGAGCTGTTTTTT.

V usage is TRBV4-3 and J usage is TRBJ2-7; D unresolved. Trimming took 3 bases from V and 6 from J, leaving 3 bases between them. The CDR3 runs to 10 residues. Germline loops: CDR1 LGHNA, CDR2 YSLEER. CDR3 residues: CASSHGEQYF. In nucleotides, the CDR3 is TGCGCCAGCAGCCACGGCGAGCAGTACTTC.

This chain links TRBV9 with TRBJ2-7; the match to TRBD1 covers 8 bases. Trimming took 2 bases from V and 3 from J; bases not matched to a gene: 7. Germline V gives CDR1 SGDLS, CDR2 YYNGEE. The CDR3 consists of 15 residues. The chain's CDR3 is CASSVGQGGGYEQYF. In DNA form, the CDR3 reads TGTGCCAGCAGCGTCGGACAGGGTGGCGGCTACGAGCAGTACTTC.

The genes are TRBV7-9 and TRBJ2-7; D is perhaps TRBD1 (5 bases). The CDR3 extends over 14 amino acids. CDR1 is SEHNR and CDR2 is FQNEAQ in the germline V gene (reference sequence). Between the trimmed V and J ends, which lost 5 bases and 1 base, there was a span of 12 bases. The CDR3 reads CASSPRGVSYEQYF. CDR3 nucleotide sequence: TGTGCCAGCAGCCCAAGGGGCGTGTCCTACGAGCAGTACTTC.

Note on this clone: A read error may produce the germline difference seen at one junction end. This rearrangement joins TRBV4-3 to TRBJ1-4; possibly TRBD1 for D (6 bases). CDR3 size: 15 residues. Looked up from germline, CDR1 is LGHNA and CDR2 is YSLEER. The CDR3 sequence is CASSPIDRSDPERIF. The CDR3 region has the DNA TGCGCCAGCAGCCCGATTGACAGGTCGGACCCCGAAAGGATTTTT.

The genes are TRBV6-5 and TRBJ2-1; 8 positions agree with TRBD2. The V segment lost 0 bases and the J segment 5 bases; nucleotides outside the gene matches: 6. The V gene's germline CDR1 is MNHEY and CDR2 SVGAGI. The CDR3 sequence is 16 residues long. The CDR3 DNA follows: TGTGCCAGCAGTTACTCTGTTACGGGGGGGCACAATGAGCAGTTCTTC. Its translation is CASSYSVTGGHNEQFF.

This chain links TRBV23-1 with TRBJ2-3; D perhaps matches TRBD2 (5 bases). TRBV23-1 is labeled an ORF, and its function is uncertain. This CDR3 comprises 15 residues. V gave up 0 bases and J gave up 3 bases, with 10 bases separating them. The CDR3 region is CASSQSLPGTDTQYF. For the CDR3, the DNA is TGCGCCAGCAGTCAATCACTGCCGGGGACAGATACGCAGTATTTT.

The chain carries TRBV5-6 and TRBJ2-5; D ambiguous. CDR3 size: 11 residues. The V end was cut by 0 bases, the J end by 5 bases, with 2 bases between. Germline V CDR1 and CDR2: SGHDT, YYEEEE. The CDR3 DNA sequence: TGTGCCAGCAGCTTGGAGGAGACCCAGTACTTC. Encoded protein: CASSLEETQYF.

The chain is built from TRBV5-6 and TRBJ2-7; D gene uncertain. V was trimmed by 0 bases and J by 3 bases, leaving 16 bases between them. Germline V CDR1 and CDR2: SGHDT, YYEEEE. This CDR3 is 16 amino acids long. The CDR3 DNA is TGTGCCAGCAGCTTGGTTCTTCCATACTCCCTCTACGAGCAGTACTTC. Its translation: CASSLVLPYSLYEQYF.

This sequence joins TRBV7-6 and TRBJ2-3, with TRBD2 matching 9 bases. CDR1 and CDR2 from the germline V gene are SGHVS and FNYEAQ. Trimming cost V 1 base and J 10 bases; bases outside gene matches: 6. The CDR3 consists of 14 residues. The CDR3 sequence: CASSLGRGGFAQYF. The CDR3 nucleotides read TGTGCCAGCAGCTTAGGGCGGGGGGGCTTCGCGCAGTATTTT.

The V and J genes are TRBV29-1 and TRBJ2-3; possibly TRBD2 for D (5 bases). The CDR3 length is 12 residues. The germline V gene encodes CDR1 SQVTM and CDR2 ANQGSEA. CDR3 loop: CRVGRSTDTQYF. Here the CDR3 DNA reads TGCAGGGTAGGGAGAAGCACAGATACGCAGTATTTT.

The chain is built from TRBV27 and TRBJ1-1; 7 bases line up with TRBD1. The CDR3 contains 15 residues. V shed 5 bases and J 0 bases; nucleotides not matched to a gene: 6. CDR1 MNHEY and CDR2 SMNVEV come from the germline V gene (reference sequence). Written as DNA, the CDR3 is TGTGCCAGCAGTCCCCTACAGGGGATGAACACTGAAGCTTTCTTT. Its translation: CASSPLQGMNTEAFF.

The chain couples TRBV29-1 to TRBJ1-4, with 11 bases matching TRBD1. The V gene end was trimmed by 6 bases and the J gene end by 7 bases; junction bases not matched to a gene: 10. From germline, CDR1 is SQVTM and CDR2 ANQGSEA. This CDR3 is 15 amino acids long. The CDR3, as DNA: TGCAGCGTCGTCACGCCGGGACAGGGGGGTGAAAAACTGTTTTTT. As protein: CSVVTPGQGGEKLFF.

The chain combines TRBV21-1 with TRBJ1-1; the table's TRBD1 call for D was not verified on the DNA. TRBV21-1 constitutes a pseudogene. The CDR3 is 16 amino acids. The CDR3 nucleotides are TGTGCCAGCAGCCAGAGACAGGGGGCCGTGAACACTGAAGCTTTCTTT. Protein product: CASSQRQGAVNTEAFF.

The chain is built from TRBV14 and TRBJ1-4, with TRBD1 matching 10 bases. CDR1 and CDR2 from the germline V gene are SGHDN and FVKESK. This CDR3 has 14 amino acids. Germline trimming cut 4 bases from V and 7 bases from J; bases unmatched to any gene: 3. The CDR3 loop reads CASSPGQGPEKLFF. The DNA for the CDR3 is TGTGCCAGCAGCCCGGGACAGGGGCCTGAAAAACTGTTTTTT.